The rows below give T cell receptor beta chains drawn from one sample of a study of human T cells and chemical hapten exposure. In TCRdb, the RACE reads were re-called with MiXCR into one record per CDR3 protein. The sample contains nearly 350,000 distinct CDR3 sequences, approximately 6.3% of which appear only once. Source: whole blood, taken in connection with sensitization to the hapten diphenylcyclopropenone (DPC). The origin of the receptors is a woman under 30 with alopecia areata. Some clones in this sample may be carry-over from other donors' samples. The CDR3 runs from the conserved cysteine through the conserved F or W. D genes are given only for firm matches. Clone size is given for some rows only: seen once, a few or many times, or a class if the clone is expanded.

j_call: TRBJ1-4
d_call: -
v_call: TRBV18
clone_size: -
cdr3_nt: TGTGCCAGCTCACCACAAGGGTCTAATGAAAAACTGTTTTTT
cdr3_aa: CASSPQGSNEKLFF

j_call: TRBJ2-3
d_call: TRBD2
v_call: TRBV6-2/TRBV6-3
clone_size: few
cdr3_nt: TGTGCCAGCAGTCATCCTTGGACTAGCGGGGGGGCGAGAACAGATACGCAGTATTTT
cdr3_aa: CASSHPWTSGGARTDTQYF

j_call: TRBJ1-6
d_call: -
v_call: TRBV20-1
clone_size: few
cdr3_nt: TGCAGTGTCTCGGGGGGAAGCGGGAATTCACCCCTCCACTTT
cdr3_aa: CSVSGGSGNSPLHF

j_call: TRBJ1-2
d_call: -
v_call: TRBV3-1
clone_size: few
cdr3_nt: TGTGCCAGCAGCCAAGAATATAACTATGGCTACACCTTC
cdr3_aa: CASSQEYNYGYTF

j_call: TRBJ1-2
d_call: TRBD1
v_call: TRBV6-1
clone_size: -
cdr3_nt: TGTGCCAGCAGCCTTTCATGGACAGGCCTTGATGGCTACACCTTC
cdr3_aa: CASSLSWTGLDGYTF

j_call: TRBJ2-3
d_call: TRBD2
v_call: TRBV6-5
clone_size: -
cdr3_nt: TGTGCCAGCAGTTACTCGGGACTAGCGGGGGGCACAGATACGCAGTATTTT
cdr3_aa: CASSYSGLAGGTDTQYF

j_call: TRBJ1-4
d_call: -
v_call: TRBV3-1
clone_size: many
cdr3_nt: TGTGCCAGCAGCCCCAACGGGGGGTCTAATGAAAAACTGTTTTTT
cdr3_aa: CASSPNGGSNEKLFF

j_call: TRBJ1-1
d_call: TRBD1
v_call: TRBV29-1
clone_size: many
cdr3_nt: TGCAGCGTTGGGACAGGGAACACTGAAGCTTTCTTT
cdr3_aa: CSVGTGNTEAFF

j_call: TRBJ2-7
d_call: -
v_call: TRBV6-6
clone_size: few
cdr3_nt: TGTGCCAGCAGCCAAGGGGGTTCCTACGAGCAGTACTTC
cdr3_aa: CASSQGGSYEQYF

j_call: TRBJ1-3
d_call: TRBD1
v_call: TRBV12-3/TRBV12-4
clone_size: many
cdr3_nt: TGTGCCAGCACCCTAGGGCAGGGGGCAAACACCATATATTTT
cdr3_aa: CASTLGQGANTIYF

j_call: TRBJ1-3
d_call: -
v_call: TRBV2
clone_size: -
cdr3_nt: TGTGCCAGCAGTGGCCTGTGGCAGTCTGGTGGAAACACCATATATTTT
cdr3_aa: CASSGLWQSGGNTIYF

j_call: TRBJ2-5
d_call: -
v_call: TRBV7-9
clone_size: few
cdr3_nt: TGTGCCAGCAGCTTTCTAGGCCCCTCCGGAACCCAGTACTTC
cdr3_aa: CASSFLGPSGTQYF

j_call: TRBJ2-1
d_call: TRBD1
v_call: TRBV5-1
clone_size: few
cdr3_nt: TGCGCCAGCAGCTCCATGACAGGGGACGCTGAGCAGTTCTTC
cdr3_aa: CASSSMTGDAEQFF

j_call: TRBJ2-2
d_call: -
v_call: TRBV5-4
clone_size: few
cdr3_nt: TGTGCCAGCAGACGTACTCCTGGGTCCGGGGAGCTGTTTTTT
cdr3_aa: CASRRTPGSGELFF

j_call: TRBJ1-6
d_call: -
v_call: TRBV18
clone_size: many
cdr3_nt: TGTGCCAGCTCATCAGAGACCGGGTCTAGGTCACCCCTCCACTTT
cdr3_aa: CASSSETGSRSPLHF

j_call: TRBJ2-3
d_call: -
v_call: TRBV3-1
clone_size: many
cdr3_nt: TGTGCCAGCAGCCAAGTGAGTCGGGGGGCTAGCACAGATACGCAGTATTTT
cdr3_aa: CASSQVSRGASTDTQYF

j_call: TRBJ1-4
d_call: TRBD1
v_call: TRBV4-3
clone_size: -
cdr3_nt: TGCGCCAGCAGCCAAGTTGCGTACGGGACAGGGGGCGGAAAACTGTTTTTT
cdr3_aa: CASSQVAYGTGGGKLFF

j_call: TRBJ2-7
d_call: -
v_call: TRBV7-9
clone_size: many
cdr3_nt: TGTGCCAGCACCCCGAGAAGTCAGACCTACGAGCAGTACTTC
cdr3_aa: CASTPRSQTYEQYF

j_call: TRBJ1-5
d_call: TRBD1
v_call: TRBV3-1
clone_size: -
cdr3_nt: TGTGCCAGCAGCACTTCCGGGACAGGGCATCAGCCCCAGCATTTT
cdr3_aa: CASSTSGTGHQPQHF

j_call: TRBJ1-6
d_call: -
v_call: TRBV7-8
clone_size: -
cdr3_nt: TGTGCCAGCAGCTTAGTCTCAGGGTGGAATTCACCCCTCCACTTT
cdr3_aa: CASSLVSGWNSPLHF

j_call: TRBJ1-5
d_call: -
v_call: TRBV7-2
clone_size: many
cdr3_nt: TGTGCCAGCAGCACAAGACGGGGGAATCAGCCCCAGCATTTT
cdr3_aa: CASSTRRGNQPQHF

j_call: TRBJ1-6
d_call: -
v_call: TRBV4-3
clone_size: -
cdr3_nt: TGCGCCAGCAGCCAAGCGGCAGGCGTTTATAATTCACCCCTCCACTTT
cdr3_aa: CASSQAAGVYNSPLHF

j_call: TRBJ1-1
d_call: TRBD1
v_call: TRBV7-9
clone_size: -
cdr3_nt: TGTGCCAGCAGCTTAGGGACAGGGGAAACTGAAGCTTTCTTT
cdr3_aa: CASSLGTGETEAFF

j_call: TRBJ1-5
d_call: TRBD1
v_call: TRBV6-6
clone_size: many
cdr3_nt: TGTGCCAGCAGACCCCCCCGGGACAGGGATCGCAATCAGCCCCAGCATTTT
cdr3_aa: CASRPPRDRDRNQPQHF

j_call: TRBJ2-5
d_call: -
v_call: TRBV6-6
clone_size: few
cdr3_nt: TGTGCCAGCAGTGGTCCGGTCGGGCAAGAGACCCAGTACTTC
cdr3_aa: CASSGPVGQETQYF

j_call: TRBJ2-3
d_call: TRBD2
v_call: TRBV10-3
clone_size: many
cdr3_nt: TGTGCCGGGCGGGGGGACACAGATACGCAGTATTTT
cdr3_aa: CAGRGDTDTQYF

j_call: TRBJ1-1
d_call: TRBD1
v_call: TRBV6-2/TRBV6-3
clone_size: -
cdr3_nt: TGTGCCACCATCACAGGTGGACAGGGGAACACTGAAGCTTTCTTT
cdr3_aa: CATITGGQGNTEAFF

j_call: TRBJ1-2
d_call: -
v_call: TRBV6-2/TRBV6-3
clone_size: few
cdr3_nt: TGTGCCAGCAGTTATGGCCAGGGCCATGGCTACACCTTC
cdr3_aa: CASSYGQGHGYTF

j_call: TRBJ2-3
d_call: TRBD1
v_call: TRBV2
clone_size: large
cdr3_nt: TGTGCCAGCAGCCCTGGGACAGGAAGCACAGATACGCAGTATTTT
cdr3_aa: CASSPGTGSTDTQYF

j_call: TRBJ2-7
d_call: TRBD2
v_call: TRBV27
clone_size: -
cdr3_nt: TGTGCCAGCAGTCTGCTAGCGGGGGGTCCGCACGAGCAGTACTTC
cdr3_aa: CASSLLAGGPHEQYF

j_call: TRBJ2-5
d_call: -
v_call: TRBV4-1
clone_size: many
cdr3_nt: TGCGCCAGCAGCCTGATGGTAGCAGGGGGGGAGGACCAGTACTTC
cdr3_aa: CASSLMVAGGEDQYF

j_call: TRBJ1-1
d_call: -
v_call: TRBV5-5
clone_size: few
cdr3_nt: TGTGCCAGCAGCTTGGAGGGGAGGGGGAGTACTGAAGCTTTCTTT
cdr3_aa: CASSLEGRGSTEAFF

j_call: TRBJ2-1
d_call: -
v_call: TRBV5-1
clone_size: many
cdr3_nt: TGCGCCAGCGCCCTGGGGCATGAGCAGTTCTTC
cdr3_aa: CASALGHEQFF

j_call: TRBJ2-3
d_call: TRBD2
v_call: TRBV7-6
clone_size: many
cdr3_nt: TGTGCCAGCAGCCGACTAGCGGCCCGCACAGATACGCAGTATTTT
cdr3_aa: CASSRLAARTDTQYF

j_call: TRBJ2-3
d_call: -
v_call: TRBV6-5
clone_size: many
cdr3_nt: TGTGCCAGCAGTTACTCGTTGACTAGCACAGATACGCAGTATTTT
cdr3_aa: CASSYSLTSTDTQYF

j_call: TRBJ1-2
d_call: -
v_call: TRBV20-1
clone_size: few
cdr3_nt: TGCAGTGCTAGGGAGGGGTCTTGGATCTATGGCTACACCTTC
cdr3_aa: CSAREGSWIYGYTF

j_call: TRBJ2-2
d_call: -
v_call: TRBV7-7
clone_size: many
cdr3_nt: TGTGCTAGCAGCTTAGATAGGCCCCCGAACACCGGGGAGCTGTTTTTT
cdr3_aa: CASSLDRPPNTGELFF

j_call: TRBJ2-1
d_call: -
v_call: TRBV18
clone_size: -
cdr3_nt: TGTGCCAGCTCACCAATAAACCCCTACAATGAGCAGTTCTTC
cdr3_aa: CASSPINPYNEQFF

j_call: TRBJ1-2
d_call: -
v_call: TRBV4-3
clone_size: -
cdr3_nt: TGCGCCAGCAGCCAAGAGGGTACGGTTTTCGATGGCTACACCTTC
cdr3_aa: CASSQEGTVFDGYTF

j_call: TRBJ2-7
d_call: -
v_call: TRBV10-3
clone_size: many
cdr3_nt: TGTGCCATCAGTGGAACTCAGGGGCTTTTCGACGAGCAGTACTTC
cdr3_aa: CAISGTQGLFDEQYF

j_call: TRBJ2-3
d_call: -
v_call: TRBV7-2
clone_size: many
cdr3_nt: TGTGCCAGCAGCTTACCGTGGGGGAGCCGCCCAGATACGCAGTATTTT
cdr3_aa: CASSLPWGSRPDTQYF

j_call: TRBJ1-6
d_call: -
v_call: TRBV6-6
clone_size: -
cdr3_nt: TGTGCCAGCAGTTACCTGGCAGGATTCTCCTATAATTCACCCCTCCACTTT
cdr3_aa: CASSYLAGFSYNSPLHF

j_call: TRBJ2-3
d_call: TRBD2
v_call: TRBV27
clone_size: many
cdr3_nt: TGTGCCAGCAGTTTCCGGGTGTTAGCGGGGGGGCTCACAGATACGCAGTATTTT
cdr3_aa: CASSFRVLAGGLTDTQYF

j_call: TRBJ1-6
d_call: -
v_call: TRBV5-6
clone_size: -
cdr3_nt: TGTGCCAGCAGCTCTCTGGGTGCTCACAATTCACCCCTCCACTTT
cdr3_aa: CASSSLGAHNSPLHF

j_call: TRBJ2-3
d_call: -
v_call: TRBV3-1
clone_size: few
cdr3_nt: TGTGCCAGCAGCCAAGTCGTAAACCCCACAGATACGCAGTATTTT
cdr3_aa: CASSQVVNPTDTQYF

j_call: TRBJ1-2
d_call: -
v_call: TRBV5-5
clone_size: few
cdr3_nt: TGTGCCAGCAGCTCCGCGACAGGATTCTATGGCTACACCTTC
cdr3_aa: CASSSATGFYGYTF

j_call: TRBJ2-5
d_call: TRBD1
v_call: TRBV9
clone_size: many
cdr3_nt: TGTGCCAGCAGCGCCGGGACAGGAGGTCGAGGAGAGACCCAGTACTTC
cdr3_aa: CASSAGTGGRGETQYF

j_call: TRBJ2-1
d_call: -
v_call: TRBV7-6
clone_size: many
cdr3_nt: TGTGCCAGCAGCTTAGGAGGGATCAATGAGCAGTTCTTC
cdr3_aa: CASSLGGINEQFF

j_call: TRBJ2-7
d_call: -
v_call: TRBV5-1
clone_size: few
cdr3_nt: TGCGCCAGCAGCTCGCACGGGGCCTACGAGCAGTACTTC
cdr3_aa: CASSSHGAYEQYF

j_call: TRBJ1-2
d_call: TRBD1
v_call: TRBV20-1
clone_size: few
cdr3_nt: TGCAGTGCCGGGACAGGGGGGAATGGCTACACCTTC
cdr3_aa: CSAGTGGNGYTF

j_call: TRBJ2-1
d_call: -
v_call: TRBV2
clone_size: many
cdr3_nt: TGTGCCAGCAACAATGAGCAGTTCTTC
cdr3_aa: CASNNEQFF

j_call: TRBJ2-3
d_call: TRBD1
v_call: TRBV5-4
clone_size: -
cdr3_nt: TGTGCCAGCAGCCGTACGACAGGGGACGAAACAGATACGCAGTATTTT
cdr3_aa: CASSRTTGDETDTQYF

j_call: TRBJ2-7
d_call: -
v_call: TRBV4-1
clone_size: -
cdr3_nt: TGCACCAGCAGCCAAGATCCTGCAGGCTCCTACGAGCAGTACTTC
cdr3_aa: CTSSQDPAGSYEQYF

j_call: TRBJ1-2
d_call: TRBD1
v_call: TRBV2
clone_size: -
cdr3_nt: TGTGCCAGCAGTGAGACAGGGAGCGGCTACACCTTC
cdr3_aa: CASSETGSGYTF

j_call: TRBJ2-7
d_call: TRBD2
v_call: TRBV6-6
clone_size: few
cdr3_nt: TGTGCCAGCAGTGAACTATGGACTAGCGGGGGGACGACCTACGAGCAGTACTTC
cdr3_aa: CASSELWTSGGTTYEQYF

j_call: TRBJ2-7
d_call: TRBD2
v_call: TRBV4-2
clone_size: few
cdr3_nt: TGTGCCAGCAGCCAAGAACTAGCGGGGGAACGCGAGCAGTACTTC
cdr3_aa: CASSQELAGEREQYF

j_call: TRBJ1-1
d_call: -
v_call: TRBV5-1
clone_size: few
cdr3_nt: TGCGCCACCAAACAGCTGATGAACACTGAAGCTTTCTTT
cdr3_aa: CATKQLMNTEAFF

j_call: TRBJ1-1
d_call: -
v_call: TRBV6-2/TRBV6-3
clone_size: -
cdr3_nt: TGTGCCAGCGAACGGGGGTCTTCGGGCACTGAAGCTTTCTTT
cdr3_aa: CASERGSSGTEAFF

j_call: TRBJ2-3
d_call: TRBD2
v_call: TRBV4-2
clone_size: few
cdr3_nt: TGTGCCAGCAGCCAAGGAGGGAGCGGGGGGACTAGCACAGATACGCAGTATTTT
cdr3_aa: CASSQGGSGGTSTDTQYF

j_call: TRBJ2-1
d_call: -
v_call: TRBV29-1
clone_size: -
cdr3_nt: TGCAGCGTTGACAGGGTAAAGGTTGAGCAGTTCTTC
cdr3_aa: CSVDRVKVEQFF